The 30 T cell receptor beta chains listed next were all sequenced from one sample in a study of Ad26.COV2.S vaccination and SARS-CoV-2 variants. Regarding treatment: some 20 received Ad26.COV2.S at low or high dose, single or two shots; 5 received placebo; per-sample allocation not given. The samples were gathered on day 63 after the first injection of vaccine or placebo. Using immunoSEQ multiplex PCR, the repertoire was profiled, and TCRdb retains in-frame clones only, with some absent. The sample has roughly 400,000 clones, around 91% seen once; the top ten hold about 2%. Specimen: peripheral blood, collected in a trial of Ad26.COV2.S vaccine versus placebo. The receptors were sampled from a person aged 18-60 years who received the Ad26.COV2.S COVID-19 vaccine or a placebo.

This chain uses TRBV7-3 with TRBJ2-7; a weak D match, TRBD2 (5 bases). V gave up 1 base and J gave up 3 bases, with 10 bases separating them. The CDR3 consists of 14 residues. Germline assignment: CDR1 SGHTA and CDR2 FQGTGA. The CDR3 loop is CASSLKGGGYEQYF. DNA for the CDR3: TGTGCCAGCAGCTTAAAGGGTGGAGGCTACGAGCAGTACTTC.

V usage is TRBV19 and J usage is TRBJ1-1, with D possibly matching TRBD1 (6 bases). Trimming stripped 7 bases from V and 4 bases from J, with 19 bases between. The CDR3 runs 15 residues. Germline lookup yields CDR1 LNHDA and CDR2 SQIVND (reference sequence). Here the CDR3 DNA reads TGTGCCAGTACAAGAAGGGGGGCCTTAGTCACTGAAGCTTTCTTT. Encoded protein: CASTRRGALVTEAFF.

The chain joins TRBV5-1 to TRBJ2-1; 7 nucleotides match TRBD1. The CDR3 contains 16 residues. V lost 4 bases, J lost 5 bases, and 12 bases stayed unmatched. CDR1 is SGHRS and CDR2 is YFSETQ in the germline V gene. The CDR3 protein is CASSPLRGLVNNEQFF. CDR3 DNA: TGCGCCAGCAGCCCACTTAGGGGGCTAGTTAACAATGAGCAGTTCTTC.

This chain uses TRBV15 with TRBJ2-7, with a tentative D call TRBD1 (6 bases). V gave up 3 bases and J gave up 0 bases, with 12 bases separating them. CDR3 size: 15 residues. The germline gives CDR1 LNHNV, CDR2 YYDKDF (reference sequence). CDR3 coding DNA: TGTGCCACCAGCAGTGCCGGACAGCCCTCCTACGAGCAGTACTTC. Protein: CATSSAGQPSYEQYF.

The J gene is TRBJ2-7, the V gene TRBV2; 9 nucleotides match TRBD1. Germline V gene lookup returns CDR1 SNHLY and CDR2 FYNNEI. With 6 bases clipped from V and 2 bases from J, the junction kept 8 bases outside the gene matches. The CDR3 has 15 amino acids. CDR3 bases: TGTGCCAGCAGCGCCGGACAGGGGCCTACCTACGAGCAGTACTTC. Encoded protein: CASSAGQGPTYEQYF.

The chain uses TRBV7-3 and TRBJ2-1, with TRBD2 matching over 7 bases. The length of the CDR3 is 16 residues. With V trimmed by 5 bases and J by 2 bases, 9 bases remained unmatched. Germline V lookup: CDR1 SGHTA, CDR2 FQGTGA. DNA of the CDR3: TGTGCCAGCAGCGTTCTAGCGGACAATACCTACAATGAGCAGTTCTTC. Translating it yields CASSVLADNTYNEQFF.

In this sample, this clone turned up once. The chain carries TRBV10-3 and TRBJ2-1; tentatively, D is TRBD1 or TRBD2 (6 bases each). Trimming pared 7 bases from V and 4 bases from J, leaving 17 bases between. The CDR3 is 15 amino acids. Germline CDR1 and CDR2: ENHRY and SYGVKD. CDR3 in DNA: TGTGCCATCACCCCGGGGGCTAGCCGGTACAATGAGCAGTTCTTC. Translating gives CAITPGASRYNEQFF.

This chain uses TRBV5-1 with TRBJ1-1; maybe TRBD1 (5 bases). CDR1 SGHRS and CDR2 YFSETQ come from the germline V gene. With 4 bases removed from V and 4 bases from J, the gap between germline ends came to 20 bases. This CDR3 has 16 amino acids. CDR3 protein: CASSPEPPGTSTEAFF. The CDR3 DNA is TGCGCCAGCAGCCCCGAACCCCCCGGGACTAGCACTGAAGCTTTCTTT.

The chain joins TRBV2 to TRBJ1-5; 7 nucleotides line up with TRBD1. The CDR3 is made up of 14 amino acids. The V gene's germline CDR1 is SNHLY and CDR2 FYNNEI. Germline trimming cut 6 bases from V and 2 bases from J; bases unmatched to any gene: 4. The CDR3 DNA reads TGTGCCAGCAGGACAGGGTCGGGCAATCAGCCCCAGCATTTT. Protein product: CASRTGSGNQPQHF.

As to this clone: Its ends do not fully match the called genes, so a read error is possible. The J gene is TRBJ2-7, the V gene TRBV3-1 (or the pseudogene TRBV3-2); 7 bases map to TRBD2. In germline, CDR1 is LGHDT, CDR2 YNNKEL (reference sequence). CDR3 length: 13 residues. This CDR3 reads CASSQGRAGVRNF. The CDR3 DNA is TGTGCCAGCAGCCAAGGGCGTGCGGGAGTAAGGAACTTC.

With regard to this clone: The same CDR3 also results from other DNA sequences found in this sample. V and J are TRBV5-1 and TRBJ2-2, with D unresolved. CDR1 and CDR2 from the germline V gene are SGHRS and YFSETQ. Trimming cost V 0 bases and J 2 bases, with 5 bases left between them. This CDR3 is 14 amino acids long. The CDR3 region has the DNA TGCGCCAGCAGCTTGGCTGTCAACACCGGGGAGCTGTTTTTT. This gives the protein CASSLAVNTGELFF. Full variable domain (outside the CDR3, taken from reference TRBV5-1 and TRBJ2-2): KAGVTQTPRYLIKTRGQQVTLSCSPISGHRSVSWYQQTPGQGLQFLFEYFSETQRNKGNFPGRFSGRQFSNSRSEMNVSTLELGDSALYLCASSLAVNTGELFFGEGSRLTVL.

This clone occurred once. The chain recombines TRBV11-1 with TRBJ2-3, with D tentatively TRBD2 (7 bases). V lost 7 bases and J lost 5, with 16 bases in between. The CDR3 sequence is 14 residues long. Germline V gives CDR1 SGHAT, CDR2 FQDESV (reference sequence). CDR3 DNA sequence: TGTGCCAGCACCATACAGGGAGGGGAAGATACGCAGTATTTT. Residues: CASTIQGGEDTQYF.

This clone appeared once. This chain connects TRBV24-1 to TRBJ1-1, with D tentatively TRBD1 (5 bases). Trimming pared 4 bases from V and 11 bases from J, leaving 19 bases between. The CDR3 totals 14 residues. Germline V gene data show CDR1 as KGHDR and CDR2 as SFDVKD. This CDR3 is CATSDPGTSEGAFF. Written as DNA, the CDR3 is TGTGCCACCAGTGACCCCGGGACTTCGGAGGGTGCTTTCTTT.

The rearrangement joins TRBV30 to TRBJ1-3; tentatively, D is TRBD1 (5 bases). The CDR3 runs 11 residues. The germline V and J ends were trimmed by 7 bases and 7 bases, with 11 bases remaining between them. Germline V gives CDR1 GTSNPN, CDR2 SVGIG (reference sequence). CDR3 protein: CASVRDNTIYF. Written as DNA, the CDR3 is TGTGCCTCGGTGAGGGACAACACCATATATTTT.

This chain uses TRBV6-1 with TRBJ2-7, with a tentative D call TRBD2 (6 bases). V gave up 1 base and J gave up 6 bases, with 7 bases separating them. Germline V gene sequence: CDR1 MNHNS, CDR2 SASEGT. The CDR3 extends over 12 amino acids. The DNA for the CDR3 is TGTGCCAGCAGTGAAGGGGGGGTCGAGCAGTACTTC. It yields the protein CASSEGGVEQYF.

On this clone: This sample also contains other DNA sequences that code for the same CDR3. This chain links TRBV19 with TRBJ2-7, with TRBD1 identical over 7 bases. CDR3 length equals 12 residues. Trimming cost V 4 bases and J 5 bases; bases outside gene matches: 2. Germline lookup yields CDR1 LNHDA and CDR2 SQIVND (reference sequence). Here the CDR3 reads CASSRTGNEQYF. The CDR3 DNA reads TGTGCCAGTAGTAGGACAGGAAACGAGCAGTACTTC.

This chain joins TRBV2 and TRBJ2-5; D tentatively reads TRBD1 or TRBD2 (6 bases each). The CDR3 has 13 amino acids. Germline V lookup: CDR1 SNHLY, CDR2 FYNNEI. V was cut by 4 bases and J by 5 bases, with 11 bases left in between. Here the CDR3 DNA reads TGTGCCAGCAGTGGGGGGGCTTTTGAGACCCAGTACTTC. Residues: CASSGGAFETQYF.

This chain joins TRBV30 and TRBJ1-4; weak D call: TRBD1 (6 bases). Trimming shortened V by 5 bases and J by 3 bases, and 10 bases separated the two germline ends. This CDR3 has 13 residues. CDR1 is GTSNPN and CDR2 is SVGIG in the germline V gene (reference sequence). The CDR3 loop is CAWGGAANEKLFF. For the CDR3, the DNA is TGTGCCTGGGGGGGGGCCGCTAATGAAAAACTGTTTTTT. The full variable domain, in which reference TRBV30 and TRBJ1-4 provide the parts outside the CDR3, is SQTIHQWPATLVQPVGSPLSLECTVEGTSNPNLYWYRQAAGRGLQLLFYSVGIGQISSEVPQNLSASRPQDRQFILSSKKLLLSDSGFYLCAWGGAANEKLFFGSGTQLSVL.

The genes are TRBV5-6 and TRBJ2-5; D unclear. The CDR3 spans 13 residues. Per the germline V gene, CDR1 is SGHDT and CDR2 is YYEEEE. V lost 3 bases to trimming and J lost 7 bases, with 13 bases between them. CDR3 DNA sequence: TGTGCCAGCAGCTCTCCGGCCGTCGCGACCCAGTACTTC. Translated: CASSSPAVATQYF.

The rearrangement uses TRBV5-8 and TRBJ2-5, with D possibly being TRBD2 (6 bases). Trimming removed 0 bases from V and 5 bases from J, with 14 bases in between. The CDR3 length is 15 residues. CDR1 is SGHTS, CDR2 YDEGEE, per germline. The CDR3 DNA reads as TGTGCCAGCAGCTTGGCCGGACGGAGGGAGGAGACCCAGTACTTC. Protein sequence: CASSLAGRREETQYF.

The chain is built from TRBV7-9 and TRBJ2-2; D not resolved. This CDR3 spans 14 amino acids. The germline gives CDR1 SEHNR, CDR2 FQNEAQ (reference sequence). V was clipped by 4 bases and J by 1 base, with 7 bases between them. The CDR3 protein is CASSSLVNTGELFF. DNA for the CDR3: TGTGCCAGCAGCTCTTTAGTGAACACCGGGGAGCTGTTTTTT.

J is TRBJ2-7 and V is TRBV5-1, with D uncertain. From germline, CDR1 is SGHRS and CDR2 YFSETQ. V lost 4 bases and J 5 bases, leaving 10 bases between the germline ends. This CDR3 comprises 12 residues. CDR3 sequence reads: CASSLGLDEQYF. The CDR3 bases are TGCGCCAGCAGCCTGGGCCTCGACGAGCAGTACTTC.

This chain links TRBV5-4 with TRBJ2-6, with no clear D. The length of the CDR3 is 15 residues. Germline loops: CDR1 SGHNT, CDR2 YYREEE (reference sequence). The V end was cut by 6 bases, the J end by 4 bases, with 14 bases between. The CDR3 bases are TGTGCCAGCACCTCACTCGGTGGCGGGGCCAACGTCCTGACTTTC. This sequence encodes CASTSLGGGANVLTF.

The chain carries TRBV28 and TRBJ1-5; the match to TRBD1 covers 8 bases. CDR3 length equals 16 residues. The junction had 14 bases not matched to a gene; V was cut back by 6 bases and J by 7 bases. CDR1 MDHEN and CDR2 SYDVKM come from the germline V gene. The CDR3 sequence is CASREGQGGMNQPQHF. CDR3 in DNA: TGTGCCAGCAGAGAAGGACAGGGAGGTATGAACCAGCCCCAGCATTTT. The full variable domain, in which reference TRBV28 and TRBJ1-5 provide the parts outside the CDR3, is DVKVTQSSRYLVKRTGEKVFLECVQDMDHENMFWYRQDPGLGLRLIYFSYDVKMKEKGDIPEGYSVSREKKERFSLILESASTNQTSMYLCASREGQGGMNQPQHFGDGTRLSIL.

As to this clone: The sample carries other DNA sequences with the same CDR3. The chain combines TRBV5-1 with TRBJ1-1; tentative D call: TRBD1 (5 bases). Germline CDR1 reads SGHRS; CDR2 reads YFSETQ. The germline V and J ends were trimmed by 4 bases and 4 bases, with 5 bases remaining between them. The CDR3 totals 11 residues. For the CDR3, the DNA is TGCGCCAGCAGCGGGGGCACTGAAGCTTTCTTT. This encodes CASSGGTEAFF.

The rearrangement uses TRBV7-2 and TRBJ2-1; TRBD2 is a possible D gene (6 bases). CDR3 length equals 16 residues. In germline, CDR1 is SGHTA, CDR2 FQGNSA. Trimming took off 1 base at V and 13 bases at J, with 23 bases between the two ends. CDR3 bases: TGTGCCAGCAGCTTAGTTGTGGTTAGTGGCGGGATGGGACAGTTCTTC. Its protein is CASSLVVVSGGMGQFF. The full variable domain, completed using reference TRBV7-2 and TRBJ2-1, is GAGVSQSPSNKVTEKGKDVELRCDPISGHTALYWYRQSLGQGLEFLIYFQGNSAPDKSGLPSDRFSAERTGGSVSTLTIQRTQQEDSAVYLCASSLVVVSGGMGQFFGPGTRLTVL.

This chain connects TRBV6-5 to TRBJ1-4; TRBD1 matches 7 bases. Trimming at V came to 8 bases and at J to 5 bases, leaving 8 bases not matched to a gene. Germline-derived CDR1 and CDR2 are MNHEY and SVGAGI. The CDR3 is made up of 14 amino acids. The CDR3 DNA reads TGTGCCAGCCAGACAGGGCTTTCAAATGAAAAACTGTTTTTT. Amino acids: CASQTGLSNEKLFF.

In nucleotides, the CDR3 is TGTGCCATCAGTGAGTCGAGGCTGGGGCGACCGTGGAGCGGGAGACGCAATGAGCAGTTCTTC. Translation: CAISESRLGRPWSGRRNEQFF. V usage is TRBV10-3 and J usage is TRBJ2-1; 8 bases line up with TRBD2. Germline V gives CDR1 ENHRY, CDR2 SYGVKD. The CDR3 spans 21 residues. J lost 6 bases, V lost 0 bases, and 22 bases had no gene match.

The chain couples TRBV27 to TRBJ2-1; possible D gene TRBD2, 5 bases. V dropped 10 bases and J dropped 10 bases, with 20 bases sitting between them. This CDR3 spans 13 amino acids. Germline CDR1 is MNHEY and CDR2 is SMNVEV (reference sequence). CDR3 region: CAKTVYGVGEQFF. CDR3 DNA sequence: TGTGCCAAAACAGTTTACGGGGTAGGGGAGCAGTTCTTC.

The chain carries TRBV7-3 and TRBJ2-1, with D hard to call. Trimming took off 4 bases at V and 5 bases at J, with 9 bases between the two ends. Germline V gene lookup returns CDR1 SGHTA and CDR2 FQGTGA. CDR3 length equals 13 residues. CDR3 amino acids: CASSSTANNEQFF. The CDR3 coding sequence is TGTGCCAGCAGCTCCACAGCAAACAATGAGCAGTTCTTC.